A selection of T cell receptor beta chains follows, all from one sample in a study of CD8+CD57+ T cells in acquired aplastic anemia. TCRdb called the reads again in MiXCR, with one record for every CDR3 protein. Altogether about 160,000 distinct CDR3 sequences are present, around 48% being singletons, with the ten largest covering about 2.8%. Sequences were obtained from sorted CD4+, CD8+, or CD8+CD57+ T cells (not recorded which) from PBMCs. The receptors were gathered from a human donor with aplastic anemia. Each CDR3 is given with its conserved first and last residue. D genes are given only for firm matches. Rows give clone size only sometimes, using once, few, many, or a class for an expanded clone.

many	TRBJ1-6	TRBV6-4	.	TGTGCCAGCGGTGAGGAGGGTATTTCACCCCTCCACTTT	CASGEEGISPLHF
.	TRBJ1-1	TRBV20-1	.	TGCAGTGCTAGTCCCCCCCCTAACACTGCAGCTTTCTTT	CSASPPPNTAAFF
few	TRBJ1-6	TRBV7-9	.	TGTGCCAGCAGCTTAGGGCCGGCGAATTCACCCCTCCACTTT	CASSLGPANSPLHF
.	TRBJ1-6	TRBV7-3	TRBD1	TGTGCCAGCAGCCGCCAGGGACAGGGAGATTCACCCCTCCACTTT	CASSRQGQGDSPLHF
.	TRBJ2-3	TRBV11-2	TRBD2	TGTGCCAGCAGCTTTTGGGCGGGGGGGCAGAGAGATACGCAGTATTTT	CASSFWAGGQRDTQYF
.	TRBJ2-7	TRBV11-3	.	TGTGCCAGCAGACCACAGGGAGCTCTTGGAGAGCAGTACTTC	CASRPQGALGEQYF
many	TRBJ1-1	TRBV3-1	.	TGTGCCAGCAGCCCAGGGTTCCAGGCCACTGAAGCTTTCTTT	CASSPGFQATEAFF
many	TRBJ1-5	TRBV20-1	TRBD1	TGCAGTGCTGAAACAGGGGTAGGACAGCCCCAGCATTTT	CSAETGVGQPQHF
many	TRBJ1-2	TRBV19	TRBD1	TGTGCCAGTGGGTCCCGGGACAGCGTCTATGGCTACACCTTC	CASGSRDSVYGYTF
.	TRBJ1-4	TRBV6-7	TRBD1	TGTGCCAGCAGTTACCGCCGGGACAGTCATGAAAAACTGTTTTTT	CASSYRRDSHEKLFF
.	TRBJ1-2	TRBV11-3	.	TGTGCCAGCAGCCGAGAAAGCACTAACTGTGGCTACACCTTC	CASSRESTNCGYTF
.	TRBJ2-3	TRBV24-1	.	TGTGCCACCAGTGATTTGAACGGGAGAGCCACAGATACGCAGTATTTT	CATSDLNGRATDTQYF
.	TRBJ2-5	TRBV18	.	TGTGCCAGCTCCCCGACGGACCCCCAAGACACCCAGTACTTC	CASSPTDPQDTQYF
.	TRBJ2-3	TRBV7-3	.	TGTGCCAGCAGCTTAGGCAGGGGGGTCACAGATACGCAGTATTTT	CASSLGRGVTDTQYF
few	TRBJ2-3	TRBV11-2	.	TGTGCCAGCAGCTTGTGGGGGACTAGCACAGATACGCAGTATTTT	CASSLWGTSTDTQYF
many	TRBJ2-7	TRBV7-2	.	TGTGCCAGCAGCTCAGAACGGGACACCTACGAGCAGTACTTC	CASSSERDTYEQYF
.	TRBJ1-5	TRBV19	.	TGTGCCGGTAAGGGCGCGAGCAATCAGCCCCAGCATTTT	CAGKGASNQPQHF
many	TRBJ2-4	TRBV9	.	TGTGCCAGCAGCGTAGCTGCAGGGGAGATAGGTAACATTCAGTACTTC	CASSVAAGEIGNIQYF
.	TRBJ2-5	TRBV29-1	.	TGCAGCGTTGATGTTAGCGGAAAGACCCAGTACTTC	CSVDVSGKTQYF
many	TRBJ1-4	TRBV2	TRBD1	TGTGCCAGCATTCCGGGACAGGGATATACGGCTAATGAAAAACTGTTTTTT	CASIPGQGYTANEKLFF
.	TRBJ2-3	TRBV10-3	TRBD2	TGTGCCATCAGCCGGACTAGCGAGTCGCAGTATTTT	CAISRTSESQYF
.	TRBJ1-2	TRBV3-1	TRBD1	TGTGCCAGCAGCCAAGCTACAGGGGAATCTGGTGGCTACACCTTC	CASSQATGESGGYTF
many	TRBJ1-5	TRBV2	.	TGTGCCAGCAGTGACGTGGGGTACGGTCAGCCCCAGCATTTT	CASSDVGYGQPQHF
.	TRBJ1-6	TRBV10-3	.	TGTGCCATCAGTGTTGGAGGGGGCTATAATTCACCCCTCCACTTT	CAISVGGGYNSPLHF
.	TRBJ2-3	TRBV10-3	.	TGTGCCATCAGTCCCGGAGGGACAGCTTCATCTACTAATACGCAGTATTTT	CAISPGGTASSTNTQYF
.	TRBJ1-1	TRBV25-1	TRBD1	TGTGTCAGGACAGGGGGTACTGAAGCTTTCTTT	CVRTGGTEAFF
.	TRBJ1-1	TRBV7-9	.	TGTGCCAGCAGCTTATCCGGGCGGGGGAACACTGAAGCTTTCTTT	CASSLSGRGNTEAFF
many	TRBJ1-2	TRBV2	.	TGTGCCAGCAGTCCCTTTTCGACGGTGGAGTGGGGCTACACCTTC	CASSPFSTVEWGYTF
many	TRBJ2-1	TRBV5-6	.	TGTGCCAGCAGCTTGGGGGCTAGTTCATTAAATGAGCAGTTCTTC	CASSLGASSLNEQFF
many	TRBJ2-3	TRBV5-6	TRBD2	TGTGCCAGCAGCACAGCGGGACTATACACAGATACGCAGTATTTT	CASSTAGLYTDTQYF
.	TRBJ2-1	TRBV19	.	TGTGCCATCCCCCCCCACAATGAGCAGTTCTTC	CAIPPHNEQFF
.	TRBJ2-1	TRBV11-1	.	TGTGCCAGCAGCTTAGGATGGCAGGGCCCTACCTACAATGAGCAGTTCTTC	CASSLGWQGPTYNEQFF
.	TRBJ1-6	TRBV7-8	.	TGTGCCAGCAGCCTAGACTTCCAGCGTAGAGCACCCCTCCACTTT	CASSLDFQRRAPLHF
.	TRBJ1-5	TRBV20-1	TRBD1	TGCAGTGCTAGAGCCCCGAGACAGGGGAATCAGCCCCAGCATTTT	CSARAPRQGNQPQHF
.	TRBJ2-7	TRBV20-1	.	TGCAGTGCTAACATTGGACACGGGAGTTACTACGAGCAGTACTTC	CSANIGHGSYYEQYF
few	TRBJ1-1	TRBV28	.	TGTGCCAGCAGCTCTTTAACCCACACTGAAGCTTTCTTT	CASSSLTHTEAFF
.	TRBJ1-1	TRBV7-2	.	TGTGCCAGCGAAGTTATGCGTTCCACTGAAGCTTTCTTT	CASEVMRSTEAFF
once	TRBJ1-4	TRBV5-4	.	TGTGCCAGCAGCCCGGGAGGGACTAATGAAAAACTGGTTTTT	CASSPGGTNEKLVF
.	TRBJ2-5	TRBV7-9	.	TGTGCCTGCAGCTTGGTTGGTGAGACCCAGTACTTC	CACSLVGETQYF
.	TRBJ2-1	TRBV7-2	.	TGTGCCAGCAGCGTCCAGCCCGGGAATGAGCAGTTCTTC	CASSVQPGNEQFF
many	TRBJ2-6	TRBV15	.	TGTGCCACCAGCAGAGATAGGTCCCAGCCTGGGGCCAACGTCCTGACTTTC	CATSRDRSQPGANVLTF
.	TRBJ1-2	TRBV9	TRBD1	TGTGCCAGCAGCGAATTGGGACAGGGCTATGGCTACACCTTC	CASSELGQGYGYTF
.	TRBJ2-7	TRBV5-1	TRBD1	TGCGCCAGCAGCTTGGCGCGTATTAGGGGGCACGAGCAGTACTTC	CASSLARIRGHEQYF